This T cell receptor beta chain was identified in a study of T cell repertoires in cytomegalovirus infection. Study details: Public TCR beta signatures were indicative of both CMV infection and a matching HLA type. Points from the study as a whole: Using cumulative public TCR beta family frequency, the authors identified those who carried CMV together with the relevant HLA. In two of eight donors, the top clonotype was HLA-C-restricted CMV-specific.

MiXCR was run by TCRdb on the reads, yielding one entry per CDR3 protein. The sample lists some 300,000 distinct CDR3 sequences; approximately 8.9% were seen once. Trimming removed 9 bases at V and 2 bases at J, with 11 bases between. The V gene's germline CDR1 is LNHNV and CDR2 YYDKDF (reference sequence). The CDR3 totals 12 residues. The sample holds a few counts of this clonotype. No antigen is known for it. This sequence was found in a human donor in good health (CMV status not recorded). Some clones in this sample may be carry-over from other donors' samples. The J gene is TRBJ2-7, the V gene TRBV15; D is uncertain. The source material was PBMCs. This chain's CDR3 is CATADGTYEQYV. The CDR3 region has the DNA TGTGCCACTGCGGACGGAACCTACGAGCAGTACGTC.